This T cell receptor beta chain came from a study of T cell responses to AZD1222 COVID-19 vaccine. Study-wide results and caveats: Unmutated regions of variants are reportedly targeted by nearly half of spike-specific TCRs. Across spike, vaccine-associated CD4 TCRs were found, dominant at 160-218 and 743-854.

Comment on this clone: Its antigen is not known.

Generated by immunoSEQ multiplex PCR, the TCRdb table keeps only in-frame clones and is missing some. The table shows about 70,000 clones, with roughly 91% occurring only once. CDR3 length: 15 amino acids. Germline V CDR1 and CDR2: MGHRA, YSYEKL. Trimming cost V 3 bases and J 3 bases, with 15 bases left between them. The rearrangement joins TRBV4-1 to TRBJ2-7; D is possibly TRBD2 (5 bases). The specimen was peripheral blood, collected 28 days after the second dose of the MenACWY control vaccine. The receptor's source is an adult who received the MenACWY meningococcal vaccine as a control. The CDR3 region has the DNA TGCGCCAGCAGCCAGCCCGTGCGGGCGATCTACGAGCAGTACTTC. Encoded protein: CASSQPVRAIYEQYF.